These 3 T cell receptor beta chains were sequenced from one sample in a study of T cell responses to AZD1222 COVID-19 vaccine (dated by TCRdb to about 2021). Taken with the paper, the label for time point translates to: about 28 days (+/-7) after the second vaccine dose. The method was the immunoSEQ multiplex PCR assay. This is the immuneACCESS table as TCRdb keeps it, with only in-frame sequences that have V and J called. A part of the clones is gone; compared with another copy, unresolved V genes explain less than half, and the rest is unexplained. The sample has 85,000 to 90,000 clones on record, about 89% of them singletons. 5% of the sample comes from the top ten. Here the sequenced sample was peripheral blood, taken 28 days after the second AZD1222 dose. These receptors were taken from an adult who received the AZD1222 COVID-19 vaccine.

This chain connects TRBV6-5 to TRBJ1-6; no reliable D call. The CDR3 is made up of 15 amino acids. V was pared by 7 bases and J by 3 bases, with 13 bases between. The germline gives CDR1 MNHEY, CDR2 SVGAGI. The CDR3 protein is CASTVDQDYNSPLHF. CDR3 nucleotide sequence: TGTGCCAGCACCGTAGATCAAGACTATAATTCACCCCTCCACTTT.

This chain connects TRBV6-5 to TRBJ2-1; D is perhaps TRBD1 (6 bases). Germline values: CDR1 MNHEY, CDR2 SVGAGI. V dropped 6 bases and J dropped 6 bases, with 12 bases sitting between them. CDR3 size: 13 residues. CDR3 sequence: CASSILDSNEQFF. In nucleotides, the CDR3 is TGTGCCAGCAGCATCCTGGACAGCAATGAGCAGTTCTTC.

The chain joins TRBV19 to TRBJ2-3; 13 positions agree with TRBD2. This CDR3 has 18 amino acids. Germline CDR1 LNHDA, CDR2 SQIVND (reference sequence). Losses at the gene ends were 5 bases for V and 0 bases for J; bases not matched to a gene: 8. CDR3 protein: CASSPRLAGGTSTDTQYF. The CDR3 DNA sequence: TGTGCCAGTAGTCCGAGACTAGCGGGGGGAACTAGCACAGATACGCAGTATTTT.